This T cell receptor (beta chain) was identified in a study of blood T cell repertoires in COVID-19. Study summary: Sites across the United States, Italy and Spain contributed samples from acute and convalescent COVID-19.

Germline lookup yields CDR1 MRHNA and CDR2 SNTAGT. The CDR3 is made up of 14 amino acids. Germline trimming cut 6 bases from V and 6 bases from J; bases unmatched to any gene: 4. Authors' methods: Reference gene primer amplification gave nucleated cell count estimates. Profiled with immunoSEQ multiplex PCR; TCRdb holds only in-frame clones, not every one. D and trimming come from the DNA, and the V and J calls and clone size come from that table. The sample has 190,000 or so clones, 85% seen once; the top ten hold around 0.93%. Seattle researchers signed up patients amid active infection and tracked them longitudinally.

This TCR was recovered from a man aged 55-75 years with COVID-19, enrolled during active disease. The chain is built from TRBV6-4 and TRBJ2-2; 10 bases fit TRBD1. The sample was peripheral blood. DNA of the CDR3: TGTGCCAGCAGGCCGGGACAGGGGTCCGGGGAGCTGTTTTTT. It translates to CASRPGQGSGELFF.